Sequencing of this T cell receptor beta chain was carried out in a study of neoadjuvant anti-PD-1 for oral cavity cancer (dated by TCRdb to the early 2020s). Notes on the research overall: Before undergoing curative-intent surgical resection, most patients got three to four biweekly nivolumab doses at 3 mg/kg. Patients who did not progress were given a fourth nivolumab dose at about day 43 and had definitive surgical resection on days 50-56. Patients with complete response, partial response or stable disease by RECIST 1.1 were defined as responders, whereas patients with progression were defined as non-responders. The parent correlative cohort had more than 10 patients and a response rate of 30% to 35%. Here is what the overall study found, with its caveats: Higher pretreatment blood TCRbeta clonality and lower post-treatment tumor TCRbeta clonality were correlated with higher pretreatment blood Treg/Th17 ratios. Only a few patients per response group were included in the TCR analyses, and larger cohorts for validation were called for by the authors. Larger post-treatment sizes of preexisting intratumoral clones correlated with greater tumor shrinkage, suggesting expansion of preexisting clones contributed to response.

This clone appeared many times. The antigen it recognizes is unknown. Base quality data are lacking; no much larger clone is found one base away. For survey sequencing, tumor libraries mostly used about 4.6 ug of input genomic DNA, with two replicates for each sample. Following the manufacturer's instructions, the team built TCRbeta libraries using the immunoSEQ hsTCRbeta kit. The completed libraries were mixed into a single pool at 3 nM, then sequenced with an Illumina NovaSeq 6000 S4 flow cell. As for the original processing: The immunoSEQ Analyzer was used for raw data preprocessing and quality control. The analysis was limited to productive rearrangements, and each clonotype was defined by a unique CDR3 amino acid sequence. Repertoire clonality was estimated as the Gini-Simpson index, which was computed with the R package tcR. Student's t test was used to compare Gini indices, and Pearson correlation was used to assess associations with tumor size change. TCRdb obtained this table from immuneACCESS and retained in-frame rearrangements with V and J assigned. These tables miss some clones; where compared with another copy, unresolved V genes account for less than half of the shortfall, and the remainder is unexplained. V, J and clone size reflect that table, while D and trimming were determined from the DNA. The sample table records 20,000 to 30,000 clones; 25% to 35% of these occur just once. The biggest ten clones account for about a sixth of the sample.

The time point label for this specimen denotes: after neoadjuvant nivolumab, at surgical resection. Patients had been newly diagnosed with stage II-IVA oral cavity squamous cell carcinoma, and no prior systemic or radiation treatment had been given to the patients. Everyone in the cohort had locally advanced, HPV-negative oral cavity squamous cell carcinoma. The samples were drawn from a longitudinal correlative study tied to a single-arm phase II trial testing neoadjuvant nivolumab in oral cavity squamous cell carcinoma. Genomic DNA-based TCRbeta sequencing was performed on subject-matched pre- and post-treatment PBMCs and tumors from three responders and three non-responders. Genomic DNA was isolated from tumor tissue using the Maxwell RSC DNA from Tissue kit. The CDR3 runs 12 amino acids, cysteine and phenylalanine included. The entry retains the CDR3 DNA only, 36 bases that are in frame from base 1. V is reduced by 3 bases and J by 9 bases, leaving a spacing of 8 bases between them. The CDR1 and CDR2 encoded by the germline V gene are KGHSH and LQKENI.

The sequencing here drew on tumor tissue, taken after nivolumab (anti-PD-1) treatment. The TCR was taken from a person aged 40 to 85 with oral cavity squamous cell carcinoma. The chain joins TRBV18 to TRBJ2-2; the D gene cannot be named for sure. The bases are TGTGCCAGCTCACCGGAGAGGAGGGAGCTGTTTTTT. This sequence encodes CASSPERRELFF.